These 26 T cell receptor beta chains were all obtained from the same sample, sequenced in a study of T cell responses to AZD1222 COVID-19 vaccine (dated by TCRdb to the early 2020s). Library method: the immunoSEQ multiplex PCR assay. This immuneACCESS table, as held by TCRdb, lists in-frame sequences with V and J called but not all clones. Of the missing ones, under half trace to an unresolved V gene in checked studies; the others have no known cause. In all, the sample holds under 200,000 clones, and around 94% of those were seen once. The ten largest clones represent approximately 1.4% of the sample. The time point label here, explained by the study, means: baseline before first vaccination. Source: peripheral blood, taken on day 0 of AZD1222 vaccination. Receptor source: an adult in good health.

The CDR3: CASSPRDEKLFF. CDR3 DNA sequence: TGTGCCAGCAGCCCTCGGGATGAAAAACTGTTTTTT. The V call is TRBV6-2 or TRBV6-3, the J call TRBJ1-4; D uncertain. Germline CDR1 MNHEY, CDR2 SVGEGT. The CDR3 is 12 amino acids. Trimming took 6 bases from V and 6 from J, leaving 8 bases between them.

The rearrangement links TRBV6-5 to TRBJ1-2; a possible D gene is TRBD1 (5 bases). Germline V gene data show CDR1 as MNHEY and CDR2 as SVGAGI. This CDR3 has 11 amino acids. Trimming shortened V by 7 bases and J by 8 bases, and 11 bases separated the two germline ends. Here the CDR3 reads CASKIQGGYTF. The DNA of the CDR3 is TGTGCCAGCAAAATCCAGGGAGGCTACACCTTC.

This chain links TRBV7-9 with TRBJ2-1; the D gene is possibly TRBD2 (7 bases). The CDR3 runs 16 residues. Per germline, CDR1 SEHNR and CDR2 FQNEAQ (reference sequence). The V gene lost 7 bases and the J gene lost 1 base, with 17 bases spanning the gap. CDR3 bases: TGTGCCAGCATCCATACGGGGGGCCCTTCCTACAATGAGCAGTTCTTC. Encoded protein: CASIHTGGPSYNEQFF.

V gene TRBV11-2 combines with J gene TRBJ1-3; D gene ambiguous. Deletions cut 1 base from V and 7 bases from J, with 8 bases between. The length of the CDR3 is 13 residues. Germline V gene data show CDR1 as SGHAT and CDR2 as FQNNGV. This chain's CDR3 is CASSLGTENTIYF. The CDR3 coding sequence is TGTGCCAGCAGCTTAGGGACGGAGAACACCATATATTTT.

The chain recombines TRBV6-1 with TRBJ1-1; D gene unclear. The CDR3 length is 13 residues. Germline V gene data show CDR1 as MNHNS and CDR2 as SASEGT. Trimming removed 3 bases at V and 5 bases at J, with 10 bases between. CDR3 protein: CASSETRWTEAFF. Written as DNA, the CDR3 is TGTGCCAGCAGTGAGACGAGGTGGACTGAAGCTTTCTTT.

V gene TRBV5-6 combines with J gene TRBJ1-2; D is perhaps TRBD1 (6 bases). The CDR3 is 11 residues long. The ends were cut back, 6 bases at V and 8 bases at J, with 11 bases in the middle. Germline CDR1 SGHDT, CDR2 YYEEEE. The CDR3 spells CASKQGFGYTF. CDR3 bases: TGTGCCAGCAAACAGGGTTTCGGCTACACCTTC.

J is TRBJ2-3 and V is TRBV3-1 (or the pseudogene TRBV3-2); unclear D gene. The germline V and J ends were trimmed by 0 bases and 0 bases, with 7 bases remaining between them. The CDR3 sequence is 15 residues long. CDR1 and CDR2 (germline): LGHDT, YNNKEL (reference sequence). The DNA of the CDR3 is TGTGCCAGCAGCCAAGATCCGTCTAGCACAGATACGCAGTATTTT. Amino acids: CASSQDPSSTDTQYF.

The chain combines TRBV24-1 with TRBJ2-3; 10 bases are shared with TRBD2. CDR1 and CDR2 (germline): KGHDR, SFDVKD. The CDR3 sequence is 16 residues long. CDR3 protein: CAKNWGLAGATDTQYF. CDR3 DNA sequence: TGTGCTAAAAACTGGGGGCTAGCGGGGGCCACAGATACGCAGTATTTT.

CDR3 protein: CASSGIYGGYNEQFF. The CDR3 nucleotides are TGTGCCAGTAGTGGAATTTACGGGGGCTACAATGAGCAGTTCTTC. The rearrangement links TRBV19 to TRBJ2-1; D possibly corresponds to TRBD2 (6 bases). CDR1 and CDR2 (germline): LNHDA, SQIVND (reference sequence). V lost 5 bases and J 3 bases, leaving 14 bases between the germline ends. The CDR3 totals 15 residues.

This clone was seen a single time. The rearrangement uses TRBV7-9 and TRBJ2-7; D is unclear. V was trimmed by 5 bases and J by 2 bases, leaving 16 bases between them. The CDR3 loop spans 15 amino acids. CDR1 is SEHNR, CDR2 FQNEAQ, per germline (reference sequence). CDR3 region: CASSPVRTDTYEQYF. As DNA, the CDR3 is TGTGCCAGCAGCCCCGTTCGGACCGATACCTACGAGCAGTACTTC.

This clone has just a few counts. The chain is built from TRBV18 and TRBJ2-5; the D call may be TRBD1 or TRBD2 (6 bases each). The CDR3 sequence is 15 residues long. Between the trimmed V and J ends, which lost 5 bases and 5 bases, there was a span of 18 bases. The germline gives CDR1 KGHSH, CDR2 LQKENI. This CDR3 is CASSTGWGAGETQYF. The CDR3 nucleotides read TGTGCCAGCTCAACGGGCTGGGGGGCTGGTGAGACCCAGTACTTC.

The table lists this clone with a count of one. V gene TRBV7-6 combines with J gene TRBJ2-7, with D possibly being TRBD1 or TRBD2 (5 bases each). Germline CDR1 SGHVS, CDR2 FNYEAQ. The CDR3 runs to 15 residues. Trimming stripped 5 bases from V and 0 bases from J, with 14 bases between. The CDR3 nucleotides read TGTGCCAGCAGCGATGGGGGAGATAGCTCCTACGAGCAGTACTTC. It codes for CASSDGGDSSYEQYF.

The CDR3 protein is CASSQPPGLAGEGTDTQYF. DNA for the CDR3: TGCGCCAGCAGCCAACCTCCGGGACTAGCGGGGGAGGGCACAGATACGCAGTATTTT. The V call is TRBV4-1, the J call TRBJ2-3; TRBD2 aligns across 14 bases. The CDR3 is 19 amino acids. Germline V gene sequence: CDR1 MGHRA, CDR2 YSYEKL. The junction had 8 bases not matched to a gene; V was cut back by 2 bases and J by 1 base.

The chain uses TRBV18 and TRBJ1-1; D call uncertain. Germline-derived CDR1 and CDR2 are KGHSH and LQKENI. V gave up 2 bases and J gave up 0 bases, with 7 bases separating them. CDR3 length: 14 residues. CDR3 in amino acids: CASSPESMNTEAFF. The CDR3 bases are TGTGCCAGCTCACCAGAATCTATGAACACTGAAGCTTTCTTT.

V usage is TRBV11-2 and J usage is TRBJ2-1, with a possible D match to TRBD1 (6 bases). The CDR3 is 15 residues long. V gave up 1 base and J gave up 8 bases, with 15 bases separating them. Germline V CDR1 and CDR2: SGHAT, FQNNGV. This chain's CDR3 is CASSLAGAGGDEQFF. The CDR3 nucleotides are TGTGCCAGCAGCTTAGCAGGGGCAGGAGGAGATGAGCAGTTCTTC.

This clone was seen a handful of times. The CDR3 DNA follows: TGTGCCAGCAGCCCAAGTCTGGGTGAGCAGTTCTTC. Translated: CASSPSLGEQFF. The genes are TRBV7-8 and TRBJ2-1; D gene unclear. V was clipped by 5 bases and J by 9 bases, with 11 bases between them. The CDR3 is 12 amino acids. The germline gives CDR1 SGHVS, CDR2 FQNEAQ.

The CDR3 sequence: CASSLGTANTGELFF. Written as DNA, the CDR3 is TGTGCCAGCAGCTTAGGGACAGCGAACACCGGGGAGCTGTTTTTT. V and J are TRBV11-2 and TRBJ2-2; possible D gene TRBD1, 6 bases. Trimming took off 1 base at V and 0 bases at J, with 6 bases between the two ends. Germline-derived CDR1 and CDR2 are SGHAT and FQNNGV. The CDR3 extends over 15 amino acids.

The J gene is TRBJ1-1, the V gene TRBV2, with a weak D call TRBD1 (5 bases). The CDR3 totals 14 residues. Trimming stripped 5 bases from V and 4 bases from J, with 14 bases between. Germline V gene sequence: CDR1 SNHLY, CDR2 FYNNEI. The CDR3 is CASSKTGDVTEAFF. For the CDR3, the DNA is TGTGCCAGCAGTAAGACTGGGGACGTCACTGAAGCTTTCTTT.

This clone showed up just once. The V and J genes are TRBV5-1 and TRBJ2-3; unclear D gene. Germline assignment: CDR1 SGHRS and CDR2 YFSETQ. This CDR3 contains 12 residues. The V end was cut by 0 bases, the J end by 6 bases, with 5 bases between. The CDR3 nucleotides read TGCGCCAGCAGCTTGGCCAGGGATACGCAGTATTTT. It codes for CASSLARDTQYF.

This sequence joins TRBV5-1 and TRBJ2-5, with D perhaps matching TRBD1 (6 bases). CDR1 is SGHRS, CDR2 YFSETQ, per germline. Trimming cost V 0 bases and J 1 base, with 13 bases left between them. The CDR3 length is 16 residues. CDR3 residues: CASSLGRTEGQETQYF. CDR3 DNA: TGCGCCAGCAGCTTGGGGAGGACAGAGGGCCAAGAGACCCAGTACTTC.

V and J are TRBV5-4 and TRBJ1-2; 8 bases fit TRBD1. The CDR3 totals 15 residues. Germline CDR1 SGHNT, CDR2 YYREEE (reference sequence). With V trimmed by 1 base and J by 8 bases, 10 bases remained unmatched. The CDR3 DNA sequence: TGTGCCAGCAGCTTGCTTGGACAGGGAATTGGAGGCTACACCTTC. Amino acid sequence: CASSLLGQGIGGYTF.

V is TRBV5-1 and J is TRBJ1-2; D is possibly TRBD1 (5 bases). The V and J ends lost 0 bases and 4 bases respectively, with 19 bases between them. Germline V gene lookup returns CDR1 SGHRS and CDR2 YFSETQ. CDR3 length equals 17 residues. The CDR3: CASSLGRVLHLIYGYTF. CDR3 sequence (DNA): TGCGCCAGCAGCTTGGGCAGGGTCCTACACCTTATCTATGGCTACACCTTC.

This clone was detected many times. The V gene is TRBV3-1 (or the pseudogene TRBV3-2), the J gene TRBJ2-5, with D possibly being TRBD1 or TRBD2 (5 bases each). Trimming took off 7 bases at V and 4 bases at J, with 22 bases between the two ends. This CDR3 has 16 residues. Per germline, CDR1 LGHDT and CDR2 YNNKEL (reference sequence). CDR3 nucleotide sequence: TGTGCCAGCACTCATCGAGGCGGCAGGGACCGAGAGACCCAGTACTTC. Protein sequence: CASTHRGGRDRETQYF.

The V and J genes are TRBV2 and TRBJ1-5; the match to TRBD1 covers 8 bases. The CDR3 is 15 residues long. Looked up from germline, CDR1 is SNHLY and CDR2 is FYNNEI. J gave up 1 base and V 4 bases, and 3 bases lay outside the gene matches. This CDR3 is CASSGQGRSNQPQHF. CDR3 nucleotides: TGTGCCAGCAGTGGACAGGGGAGAAGCAATCAGCCCCAGCATTTT.

The rearrangement joins TRBV25-1 to TRBJ1-2; 7 bases agree with TRBD1. V trimming: 7 bases; J trimming: 2 bases; junction bases outside the gene matches: 4. The CDR3 contains 13 residues. Germline V gene data show CDR1 as MGHDK and CDR2 as SYGVNS. CDR3 amino acids: CASTRQGNYGYTF. DNA for the CDR3: TGTGCCAGCACTCGACAGGGCAACTATGGCTACACCTTC.

The chain carries TRBV6-1 and TRBJ2-5; D is undetermined. Germline V lookup: CDR1 MNHNS, CDR2 SASEGT. This CDR3 region has 14 residues. V was pared by 2 bases and J by 5 bases, with 12 bases between. The CDR3 here is CASSESGLGETQYF. CDR3 bases: TGTGCCAGCAGTGAATCCGGGCTAGGGGAGACCCAGTACTTC.